Sequencing of this TCR beta chain was carried out in a study of blood T cell repertoires in COVID-19. Under the authors' procedure: By means of reference gene primer amplification, nucleated cell counts were estimated. Sequencing was performed with immunoSEQ multiplex PCR; in TCRdb, only in-frame clones are kept and a portion is missing. V and J calls and clone size follow that table, whereas D and trimming were derived from the DNA. The sample records roughly 53,000 clones, over 80% being singletons. Material for sequencing was peripheral blood. The TCR originated in a woman of 80 years or more with COVID-19, enrolled during active disease.

The CDR3 bases are TGTGCCAGCAGCCCAGGTGGGCGGGGGTCGGCTCACGAGCAGTACTTC. As protein: CASSPGGRGSAHEQYF. This sequence joins TRBV5-4 and TRBJ2-7, with TRBD2 matching 7 bases. This CDR3 is 16 amino acids long. J gave up 5 bases and V 4 bases, and 15 bases lay outside the gene matches. Germline assignment: CDR1 SGHNT and CDR2 YYREEE (reference sequence). The full variable domain, in which reference TRBV5-4 and TRBJ2-7 provide the parts outside the CDR3, is ETGVTQSPTHLIKTRGQQVTLRCSSQSGHNTVSWYQQALGQGPQFIFQYYREEENGRGNFPPRFSGLQFPNYSSELNVNALELDDSALYLCASSPGGRGSAHEQYFGPGTRLTVT.